This T cell receptor beta chain appears in the sequencing data of a study of OX40 agonist ivuxolimab in advanced cancers. Study summary: Each dose-escalation patient presented with hepatocellular carcinoma, melanoma, renal cell or head and neck cancer.

Assay: immunoSEQ multiplex PCR; the TCRdb copy retains only in-frame clones and omits some. The table includes about 17,000 clones, 83% detected once. With respect to this clone: Its antigen is still unknown.

V was trimmed by 3 bases and J by 4 bases, leaving 9 bases between them. CDR3 length: 14 residues. CDR1 and CDR2 (germline): MNHEY, SMNVEV (reference sequence). Whole-study findings and limits: Low normalized T-cell clonal expansion also characterized some of the nonresponders. Antigen specificity remained undetermined for the expanded peripheral T cells. At 0.1 to 3.0 mg/kg and by week 6, clonal expansion occurred in CD4+ and CD8+ blood T cells.

This chain connects TRBV27 to TRBJ1-4; tentatively, D is TRBD1 (5 bases). This TCR was sampled from an adult with an advanced solid tumor such as melanoma, head and neck, liver or kidney cancer. Specimen: CD4+ or CD8+ T cells sorted from blood, collected in a trial of the OX40 agonist ivuxolimab. CDR3 nucleotide sequence: TGTGCCAGCAGTTTGGCAGGACATAATGAAAAACTGTTTTTT. It codes for CASSLAGHNEKLFF.